This section outlines one TCR beta chain sequence together with its context. Antigen specificity is unknown. Generated by immunoSEQ multiplex PCR, the TCRdb table keeps only in-frame clones and is missing some. The sample consists of tens of thousands of clones, roughly 80% of them appearing once. This CDR3 has 15 residues. Germline CDR1 reads MGHRA; CDR2 reads YSYEKL. The V and J ends lost 3 bases and 4 bases, in that order; junction bases with no gene match: 9. The analysis combined second doses at about 4 or about 12 weeks. The data stem from a study of T cell responses to AZD1222 COVID-19 vaccine. Study observations and caveats: Of spike-specific TCRs, nearly half reportedly target regions left unmutated in variants. Just six people given AZD1222 tested seropositive at baseline.

This rearrangement joins TRBV4-1 to TRBJ2-7; 7 bases align to TRBD1. Sequencing used peripheral blood, obtained 28 days after the second AZD1222 dose. The receptor was derived from an adult who received the AZD1222 COVID-19 vaccine. The CDR3 region is CASSQTGTDLYEQYF. DNA for the CDR3: TGCGCCAGCAGCCAGACCGGGACAGATTTGTACGAGCAGTACTTC.